The following is a T cell receptor (beta chain) sequence with its context. This clone's antigen is unknown. No base qualities exist here, and no much larger clone lies one base off it. What this sample's time point label stands for: individuals recovered from natural SARS-CoV-2 infection. The data stem from a study of Ad26.COV2.S vaccination and SARS-CoV-2 variants (dated by TCRdb to the early 2020s). Describing the broader study: The specificity and breadth of SARS-CoV-2-reactive T cell receptors after Ad26.COV2.S vaccination were assessed by TCRbeta repertoire sequencing. A total of roughly 32 samples were included in the TCR-sequenced set, comprising about 20 Ad26.COV2.S vaccine recipients, 5 placebo recipients and 8 SARS-CoV-2 convalescent individuals.

TCRbeta CDR3 regions were sequenced with the immunoSEQ Assay. After extraction, genomic DNA underwent amplification by bias-controlled multiplex PCR, followed by high-throughput sequencing. Regarding the original processing steps: To quantify the absolute abundance of every unique TCRbeta CDR3 region, sequences were collapsed and filtered. T cell fraction was estimated by normalizing TCRbeta template counts to usable DNA, with usable DNA measured through amplification of reference genes found in all nucleated cells. Repertoire TCRs were annotated as SARS-CoV-2-specific by exact matching of V gene, CDR3 amino acid sequence and J gene to a known reactive TCR set. The reference SARS-CoV-2 TCR set was derived from MIRA and filtered for enrichment in COVID-19-positive ImmuneCODE repertoires, a step that removed public or cross-reactive TCRs. Using the MIRA antigens, annotated TCRs were further analysed by specific ORF or by position within an ORF. Breadth was defined as the number of annotated unique rearrangements divided by the total number of unique productive rearrangements, and depth was defined as the summed frequency of the annotated unique rearrangements. TCR breadth was compared between groups using two-sided Wilcoxon rank-sum tests. TCRdb provides this immuneACCESS table in a form limited to in-frame rearrangements. Some clones are lacking; in checked studies, under half of them reflect an unresolved V gene, and why the rest are absent is not known. V, J and clone size are those of that table, while D and trimming were read from the DNA. Within this sample are roughly 92,000 clones, with 82% of them counted one time only. The biggest ten clones account for about 17% of the sample.

The paper as a whole reports these results and caveats: Comparable non-spike TCR breadth was observed between vaccine and placebo recipients, consistent with only spike being contained in the vaccine. Substantial breadth of spike-specific CD8+ and CD4+ T cell responses was reported after vaccination. According to the authors, total T cell responses may have been underestimated by the TCR breadth and depth analyses. Ad26.COV2.S recipients had higher spike-specific TCR breadth than placebo recipients (P = 0.0014).

The germline V gene gives CDR1 as MDHEN and CDR2 as SYDVKM. Trimming accounts for 6 bases at V and 6 bases at J, while the number of junction bases matched to no gene is 8. The CDR3 covers 15 residues, taking in both the cysteine and the phenylalanine. Here the CDR3 DNA is all that survives: 45 bases in frame from base 1. Rearrangement joined TRBV28 to TRBJ2-1, with TRBD2 identical over 10 junction bases. Sequences were derived from peripheral blood, sampled after recovery from COVID-19. The receptor was isolated from a human donor who had recovered from COVID-19. The nucleotide sequence is TGTGCCAGCAGGGGATCGGGACTAGCGTTCAATGAGCAGTTCTTC. Translated, it gives CASRGSGLAFNEQFF. With all but the CDR3 taken from the reference TRBV28 and TRBJ2-1 genes, the full variable domain is: DVKVTQSSRYLVKRTGEKVFLECVQDMDHENMFWYRQDPGLGLRLIYFSYDVKMKEKGDIPEGYSVSREKKERFSLILESASTNQTSMYLCASRGSGLAFNEQFFGPGTRLTVL.